The entry below gives a single TCR beta chain sequence along with its context. Its antigen is unidentified. Germline lookup yields CDR1 MNHEY and CDR2 SVGAGI. The CDR3 has 15 residues. V lost 0 bases and J lost 2; bases outside the gene matches: 2. CD4+ T cells that had been cultured provided DNA sequenced with the Oncomine TCR Beta short-read assay. MiXCR, run by TCRdb on the PCR reads, gives a single entry per CDR3 protein. The profile covers roughly 22,000 distinct CDR3 sequences, with around two thirds appearing a single time and 7.8% taken by the ten largest. Treatment indicated: roughly ten-day PBMC culture with coronavirus spike peptide pools or control peptides (ViraFEST assay). ViraFEST grew antigen-specific T cells using peptide pools, then sequenced TCRs. PCR tests turned positive between March and December 2020, before US Alpha, Beta and Delta variants. Every well contained some 2 million PBMCs, which were grown with approximately 9.6 IU/ml IL-2 and 10 ug/ml peptide pools.

The source of the sample is a study of vaccination and CD4 T cells after COVID-19. Broader study findings: Counts of SARS-CoV-2-reactive clonotypes had a median that went from roughly 21 to 40, a nonsignificant change.

The chain recombines TRBV6-5 with TRBJ2-3; 7 bases line up with TRBD2. Sequencing used CD4+ T cells from blood, cultured in vitro. The sequence was obtained from a human donor who had recovered from COVID-19. The CDR3 DNA follows: TGTGCCAGCAGTTACTCCCGACTAGCCACAGATACGCAGTATTTT. Translating gives CASSYSRLATDTQYF.